Shown below are 11 T cell receptor beta chains from a single sample sequenced in a study of CD8+CD57+ T cells in acquired aplastic anemia. The patients chosen for sequencing had shown expansion of CD8+CD57+ cells (detected by flow cytometry). Genomic DNA templated the TCR beta VDJ and CDR3 profiling. TCRdb analysed the reads with MiXCR anew, one entry per CDR3 protein. The table has about 120,000 distinct CDR3 sequences, about 50% seen once. The specimen sequenced was sorted CD4+, CD8+, or CD8+CD57+ T cells (not recorded which) from PBMCs. These receptors came from a human donor with aplastic anemia.

This clonotype was detected ten times or more. The chain links TRBV12-3 or TRBV12-4 to TRBJ2-7; tentatively, D is TRBD2 (5 bases). Trimming left V 3 bases short and J 7 bases short, with 10 bases between. CDR3 size: 12 residues. CDR3 region: CASSFGVREQYF. The DNA of the CDR3 is TGTGCCAGCAGTTTCGGGGTGCGGGAGCAGTACTTC.

This rearrangement joins TRBV7-3 to TRBJ2-3; D gene unclear. The CDR3 has 13 residues. The germline gives CDR1 SGHTA, CDR2 FQGTGA. V gave up 5 bases and J gave up 4 bases, with 10 bases separating them. The CDR3: CASSPPAADTQYF. The CDR3 nucleotides are TGTGCCAGCAGCCCGCCGGCGGCAGATACGCAGTATTTT.

This clonotype occurred once. The chain is built from TRBV20-1 and TRBJ2-1; possible D gene TRBD2, 6 bases. The length of the CDR3 is 15 residues. Germline loops: CDR1 DFQATT, CDR2 SNEGSKA (reference sequence). The ends were cut back, 2 bases at V and 8 bases at J, with 19 bases in the middle. The CDR3 region has the DNA TGCAGTGCTAGACCACCCGTGACTAGGGGTGATGAGCAGTTCTTC. It translates to CSARPPVTRGDEQFF.

The chain joins TRBV9 to TRBJ2-1; 8 bases are a match to TRBD1. Germline V CDR1 and CDR2: SGDLS, YYNGEE. The CDR3 sequence is 16 residues long. After removal of 0 bases from V and 2 bases from J, the junction contained 4 bases not matched to a gene. CDR3 loop: CASSVGQGLAYNEQFF. As DNA, the CDR3 is TGTGCCAGCAGCGTAGGACAGGGGCTTGCCTACAATGAGCAGTTCTTC. The whole variable domain, remainder taken from reference TRBV9 and TRBJ2-1, is DSGVTQTPKHLITATGQRVTLRCSPRSGDLSVYWYQQSLDQGLQFLIQYYNGEERAKGNILERFSAQQFPDLHSELNLSSLELGDSALYFCASSVGQGLAYNEQFFGPGTRLTVL.

The chain has TRBV7-9 and TRBJ1-4; D is uncertain. This CDR3 has 14 residues. CDR1 is SEHNR, CDR2 FQNEAQ, per germline (reference sequence). Trimming shortened V by 5 bases and J by 5 bases, and 12 bases separated the two germline ends. The CDR3 spells CASSRNDGNEKLFF. CDR3 nucleotide sequence: TGTGCCAGCAGCCGTAACGATGGGAATGAAAAACTGTTTTTT.

The chain recombines TRBV30 with TRBJ1-4; D is unresolved. V was cut by 3 bases and J by 6 bases, with 8 bases left in between. The CDR3 is 12 residues long. The germline CDR1 and CDR2 sequences are GTSNPN and SVGIG (reference sequence). The CDR3 DNA reads as TGTGCCTGGAGGGGGTTGGATGAAAAACTGTTTTTT. Its translation: CAWRGLDEKLFF.

This rearrangement joins TRBV6-1 to TRBJ1-1, with 12 bases that match TRBD1. The trim removed 4 bases at V and 7 bases at J, leaving 4 bases unmatched. Germline CDR1 is MNHNS and CDR2 is SASEGT. This CDR3 spans 14 amino acids. The CDR3 region is CASSAGTGGSEAFF. CDR3 nucleotides: TGTGCCAGCAGTGCCGGGACAGGGGGCAGTGAAGCTTTCTTT.

V usage is TRBV29-1 and J usage is TRBJ2-7; 8 bases map to TRBD2. J gave up 3 bases and V 4 bases, and 8 bases lay outside the gene matches. The V gene's germline CDR1 is SQVTM and CDR2 ANQGSEA. The CDR3 loop spans 14 amino acids. The CDR3: CSVGERESFYEQYF. In nucleotides, the CDR3 is TGCAGCGTTGGGGAGCGGGAGTCTTTCTACGAGCAGTACTTC.

This clonotype came up once. The chain links TRBV2 to TRBJ2-3; 9 positions match TRBD2. The CDR3 runs to 16 residues. CDR1 is SNHLY, CDR2 FYNNEI, per germline. After removal of 6 bases from V and 0 bases from J, the junction contained 7 bases not matched to a gene. The CDR3 DNA reads as TGTGCCAGCAGCCTCGGACTAGCGTACAGCACAGATACGCAGTATTTT. Protein product: CASSLGLAYSTDTQYF.

This clonotype was found a few times. The chain combines TRBV2 with TRBJ1-6; unclear D gene. The CDR3 spans 12 residues. Trimming shortened V by 3 bases and J by 10 bases, and 7 bases separated the two germline ends. Germline V CDR1 and CDR2: SNHLY, FYNNEI. Here the CDR3 DNA reads TGTGCCAGCAGTGAGACGGGGTCACCCCTCCACTTT. As protein: CASSETGSPLHF.

V gene TRBV20-1 combines with J gene TRBJ2-7, with 14 bases that match TRBD2. Looked up from germline, CDR1 is DFQATT and CDR2 is SNEGSKA (reference sequence). The CDR3 consists of 16 residues. With V trimmed by 1 base and J by 0 bases, 2 bases remained unmatched. The CDR3 spells CSARGLAGGSSYEQYF. DNA of the CDR3: TGCAGTGCTAGAGGACTAGCGGGGGGGAGCTCCTACGAGCAGTACTTC.